This T cell receptor beta chain originates from a study of blood T cell repertoires in COVID-19. Across the whole study: Some COVID-19 samples were acute and others convalescent; all came from the United States, Italy and Spain. The cDNA or gDNA used as material had been derived from T cells, B-cell-depleted T cells, or PBMCs.

Original methodology: From reference gene primer amplification, estimates of nucleated cell counts were derived. Method: immunoSEQ multiplex PCR; TCRdb's copy keeps in-frame clones and lacks some. V, J and clone size derive from that table, while D and trimming were established from the DNA sequence. The sample consists of roughly 230,000 clones, around 80% of them appearing once. CDR3 length: 12 amino acids. Germline assignment: CDR1 LGHNT and CDR2 FRNRAP. J lost 8 bases, V lost 7 bases, and 4 bases had no gene match. This receptor was taken from a man in his forties with active or convalescent COVID-19. The genes are TRBV12-5 and TRBJ1-2; 10 bases align to TRBD1. Sequencing was performed on peripheral blood. CDR3 sequence (DNA): TGTGCTAGTGCCTTGACAGGGGGCGGCTACACCTTC. Translating gives CASALTGGGYTF.